This TCR beta chain was recorded in a study of CD8 T cells in Susac syndrome. Roughly 0.45 to 1 ug RNA was reverse transcribed with random hexamers. Coverage of TCR beta CDR3 amplification by immunoSEQ multiplex PCR extended to 54 Vbeta and 13 Jbeta. TCRdb reprocessed the immunoSEQ multiplex PCR reads via MiXCR and lists one record per CDR3 protein. This table holds 160,000 or so distinct CDR3 sequences, nearly 97% found once. The sample holds one count of this clonotype. Trimming took 8 bases from V and 4 from J; bases not matched to a gene: 11. This CDR3 is 16 amino acids long. Germline V gene lookup returns CDR1 SEHNR and CDR2 FQNEAQ (reference sequence).

Input material: CD8+ T cells from PBMCs. The V call is TRBV7-9, the J call TRBJ2-5, with TRBD2 matching 12 bases. The sequence was collected from a human donor with multiple sclerosis. Written as DNA, the CDR3 is TGTGCCAGCGGCCCCGGAGGACTAGCGGGGTTAGAGACCCAGTACTTC. Translating gives CASGPGGLAGLETQYF.